The T cell receptor (beta chain) described here comes from a study of breast tumors, draining lymph nodes, adjacent tissues. Study-level findings and limits: Tumor repertoires ranked between lymph nodes and nontumor tissue in diversity, with V and J gene preferences. Data only fit, rather than demonstrated, lymph node origin of most tumor T cells.

Germline lookup yields CDR1 MNHNS and CDR2 SASEGT. V shed 2 bases and J 3 bases; nucleotides not matched to a gene: 6. CDR3 length equals 16 residues. This clonotype was counted at least ten times. Antigen unknown. Samples came from axillary lymph nodes draining the breast cancer. MiXCR was run by TCRdb on the multiplex PCR reads, yielding one entry per CDR3 protein. This table holds 100,000 or so distinct CDR3 sequences, 21% found once. The specimen was axillary lymph node tissue. The receptor's source is a female donor with breast cancer. Some clones in this sample may be carry-over from other donors' samples. The chain is built from TRBV6-1 and TRBJ2-1, with 8 nucleotides matching TRBD2. The CDR3 reads CASSEWGGGIYNEQFF. The CDR3 DNA is TGTGCCAGCAGTGAATGGGGCGGGGGGATCTACAATGAGCAGTTCTTC.